This is a list of T cell receptor beta chains from one sample in a study of technical replicates of blood from a few donors. Produced via immunoSEQ multiplex PCR; TCRdb's table is partial and in-frame only. The sample includes 65,000 to 90,000 clones, around 93% of them seen just once. The sequencing sample was made of T cells isolated from PBMCs. All receptors derive from a human donor in good health. The CDR3 runs from the conserved cysteine through the conserved F or W. The order of the fields is V gene, J gene, CDR3 protein.

TRBV27	TRBJ1-2	CASSPGQGYGYTF
TRBV10-2	TRBJ2-3	CASSWGPGDTQYF
TRBV28	TRBJ1-2	CASSPTTGGRDGYTF
TRBV18	TRBJ2-1	CASSVAGQGTEQFF
TRBV7-9	TRBJ2-1	CASSVRLAGGDNEQFF
TRBV6-5	TRBJ1-2	CASSLGQGRNYGYTF
TRBV4-2	TRBJ2-7	CASSQDSGDTTYEQYF
TRBV28	TRBJ2-5	CASSPWSGQGQETQYF
TRBV6-6	TRBJ1-1	CATSWGAEAFF
TRBV10-3	TRBJ2-3	CAIGGTSTDTQYF
TRBV9	TRBJ1-1	CASSAGGEDTEAFF
TRBV5-4	TRBJ1-2	CASSLELGGYGYTF
TRBV6-5	TRBJ2-1	CASSYNSGGPNEQFF
TRBV2	TRBJ2-1	CASSVAISYNEQFF
TRBV13	TRBJ1-1	CASSWQGTEAFF
TRBV6-1	TRBJ2-7	CAIEQLTYEQYF
TRBV1	TRBJ2-1	CTSSQDPPSGRAVEQFF
TRBV11-2	TRBJ2-7	CASSLAFRESEQYF
TRBV5-6	TRBJ2-2	CASSLPGGRTGELFF
TRBV5-1	TRBJ1-6	CASSPGIHSSSYNSPLHF
TRBV19	TRBJ1-5	CASGGTGIGQPQHF
TRBV2	TRBJ1-2	CASSEALLNGYTF
TRBV5-1	TRBJ2-5	CASSLAGETQYF
TRBV27	TRBJ2-7	CASSLGRAGGPGEQYF
TRBV9	TRBJ1-2	CASSTNSNYGYTF
TRBV27	TRBJ2-1	CASSLDSPLYNEQFF
TRBV5-4	TRBJ2-7	CASSLPGQDLYEQYF
TRBV12-5	TRBJ1-1	CASGRENTEAFF
TRBV18	TRBJ1-2	CASSPDRSNGYTF
TRBV7-8	TRBJ2-3	CASRPGTSGRRSTQYF
TRBV14	TRBJ1-1	CASSHSLRTEAFF
TRBV7-8	TRBJ2-3	CASRPGTSQDTQYF
TRBV19	TRBJ1-2	CASSIGTASSYGYTF
TRBV5-1	TRBJ2-1	CASSPGLAGVDEQFF
TRBV27	TRBJ2-5	CASSPLPQETQYF
TRBV15	TRBJ1-4	CATSTGGQGAEKLFF
TRBV28	TRBJ1-5	CASSSYRGLVF
TRBV5-1	TRBJ2-1	CASSLGTGLDEQFF
TRBV5-6	TRBJ2-3	CASSLPDTDTQYF
TRBV10-3	TRBJ2-3	CASRRDSRGGPVTQYF
TRBV7-2	TRBJ1-1	CASSKGQEAFF
TRBV5-1	TRBJ2-2	CASSLGGAWTGELFF
TRBV5-4	TRBJ2-1	CASSLTSGSLYEQFF
TRBV7-2	TRBJ2-5	CASSTPRELETQYF
TRBV11-3	TRBJ1-1	CASSLSQYTEAFF
TRBV30	TRBJ2-3	CACSGQVLTDTQYF